The clone carrying this T cell receptor (beta chain) showed up many times. Time point of the sample: newly diagnosed GD, antithyroid drugs for less than 3 months. PBMC RNA served as the TCR library source. The sample comes from a study of regulatory T cells in long-lasting Graves disease. CDR1 is MDHEN, CDR2 SYDVKM, per germline. V gave up 7 bases and J gave up 4 bases; unmatched junction bases: 12. There are 15 residues in the CDR3. Arm-PCR of CDR3 regions and iRepertoire HTBI primers were the basis on which TCR beta libraries were built. Using its own MiXCR run on the multiplex PCR reads, TCRdb lists one record per CDR3 protein. The sample contains 200,000 to 250,000 distinct CDR3 sequences, over 20% of which appear only once.

The TCR sequence derives from a female donor with Graves disease. The material sequenced was peripheral blood mononuclear cells (PBMCs), taken at new diagnosis, from a patient treated with antithyroid drugs. The gene calls are TRBV28 and TRBJ1-1; 7 positions match TRBD1. The CDR3 loop reads CASTSRDSHRTEAFF. As DNA, the CDR3 is TGTGCCAGCACCTCCCGGGACAGCCATCGCACTGAAGCTTTCTTT.